One T cell receptor beta chain is described in this entry. No antigen is known for it. Recipients were bled about 28 days pretransplant and at posttransplant days 30, 100, 180. V shed 5 bases, J shed 4 bases, and the junction held 8 bases outside the gene matches. This CDR3 is built from 14 residues. The germline gives CDR1 MNHEY, CDR2 SMNVEV (reference sequence). The data were produced by immunoSEQ multiplex PCR, yet TCRdb's version contains in-frame clones alone and is incomplete. Altogether 2,500 to 3,000 clones are present, around four fifths being singletons, with the ten largest covering 30%. The sample is drawn from a study of T cell clonotyping in hematopoietic cell transplantation. Points from the study as a whole: Higher Inverse Simpson Index values in graft donor and pretransplant recipient predicted broader posttransplant TCR diversity. Recipient TCR diversity dropped after transplant; expanded clonotypes rose from day 30 to 180.

Sequencing used PBMCs, obtained 180 days after allogeneic stem cell transplant. The rearrangement uses TRBV27 and TRBJ2-7; 7 nucleotides agree with TRBD1. The receptor was derived from a female patient aged 40 to 55 who had an allogeneic stem cell transplant from a related donor, so T cells may come from the graft donor. Some clones in this sample may be carry-over from other donors' samples. This CDR3 is CASSLDRVLYEQYF. Here the CDR3 DNA reads TGTGCCAGCAGTCTAGACAGGGTCCTGTACGAGCAGTACTTC.